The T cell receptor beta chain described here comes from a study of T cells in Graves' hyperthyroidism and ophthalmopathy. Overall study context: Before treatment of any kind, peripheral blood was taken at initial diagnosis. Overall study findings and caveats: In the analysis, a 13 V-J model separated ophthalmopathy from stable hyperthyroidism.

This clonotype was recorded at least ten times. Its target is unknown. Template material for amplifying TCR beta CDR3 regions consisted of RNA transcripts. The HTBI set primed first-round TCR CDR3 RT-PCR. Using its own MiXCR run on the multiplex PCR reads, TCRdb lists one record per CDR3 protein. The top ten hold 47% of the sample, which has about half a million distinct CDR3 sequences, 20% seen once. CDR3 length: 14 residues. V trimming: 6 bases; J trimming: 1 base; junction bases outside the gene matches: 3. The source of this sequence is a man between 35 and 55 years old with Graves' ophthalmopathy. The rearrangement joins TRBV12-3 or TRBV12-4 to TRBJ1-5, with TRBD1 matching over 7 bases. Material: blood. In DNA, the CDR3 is TGTGCCAGCAGCGACAGGGACAGCAATCAGCCCCAGCATTTT. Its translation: CASSDRDSNQPQHF.